One sample yielded the 24 T cell receptor beta chains listed below, sequenced in a study of blood T cell repertoires in COVID-19. Only in-frame clones appear in the TCRdb table, and some are missing; sequencing was by immunoSEQ multiplex PCR. The data show 130,000 to 150,000 clones, approximately 80% seen once. The sample consisted of peripheral blood. Receptor source: a man in his 70s who had recovered from COVID-19.

The rearrangement uses TRBV5-6 and TRBJ1-2; D gene unclear. Germline loops: CDR1 SGHDT, CDR2 YYEEEE. The CDR3 spans 14 residues. V lost 3 bases to trimming and J lost 3 bases, with 12 bases between them. The CDR3: CASSSGSLDYGYTF. The CDR3 DNA sequence: TGTGCCAGCAGCTCCGGTTCGTTGGACTATGGCTACACCTTC.

The chain has TRBV11-2 and TRBJ1-4, with 7 bases identical to TRBD1. CDR1 and CDR2 from the germline V gene are SGHAT and FQNNGV. V lost 5 bases, J lost 4 bases, and 4 bases stayed unmatched. The CDR3 has 14 amino acids. This chain's CDR3 is CASSRDRINEKLFF. In DNA, the CDR3 is TGTGCCAGCAGCCGGGACAGAATTAATGAAAAACTGTTTTTT.

The genes are TRBV10-3 and TRBJ2-5; 7 nucleotides agree with TRBD2. The CDR3 length is 12 residues. Germline-derived CDR1 and CDR2 are ENHRY and SYGVKD. The V segment lost 7 bases and the J segment 4 bases; nucleotides outside the gene matches: 3. The DNA for the CDR3 is TGTGCCATCAAAGCTAGCGGAGAGACCCAGTACTTC. This sequence encodes CAIKASGETQYF.

This clone was detected a few times. The chain uses TRBV29-1 and TRBJ1-1, with TRBD1 as a possible D gene (6 bases). The CDR3 sequence is 13 residues long. V was trimmed by 6 bases and J by 0 bases, leaving 11 bases between them. Germline CDR1 and CDR2: SQVTM and ANQGSEA. This chain's CDR3 is CSVQGHLNTEAFF. CDR3 coding DNA: TGCAGCGTACAGGGACATCTGAACACTGAAGCTTTCTTT.

The chain uses TRBV29-1 and TRBJ1-1; D is unresolved. The germline V gene encodes CDR1 SQVTM and CDR2 ANQGSEA. V lost 1 base and J 5 bases, leaving 11 bases between the germline ends. This CDR3 is 13 amino acids long. This CDR3 reads CSVEGRLKTEAFF. CDR3 sequence (DNA): TGCAGCGTTGAAGGCAGGCTTAAGACTGAAGCTTTCTTT.

The rearrangement uses TRBV10-1 and TRBJ2-1; TRBD2 aligns across 10 bases. With V trimmed by 6 bases and J by 7 bases, 6 bases remained unmatched. Germline CDR1 is WNHNN and CDR2 is SYGVQD (reference sequence). The CDR3 runs 14 residues. The CDR3 nucleotides read TGCGCCAGCAGCCCCGGGACTAGCGTTAATGAGCAGTTCTTC. Its translation is CASSPGTSVNEQFF.

The V and J genes are TRBV2 and TRBJ1-2, with D possibly matching TRBD1 (5 bases). From germline, CDR1 is SNHLY and CDR2 FYNNEI. This CDR3 has 14 residues. With 3 bases removed from V and 2 bases from J, the gap between germline ends came to 10 bases. This CDR3 is CASSDGTSNYGYTF. CDR3 DNA: TGTGCCAGCAGTGACGGGACTTCCAACTATGGCTACACCTTC.

This clone was detected only once. This chain links TRBV10-2 with TRBJ2-3; 10 bases line up with TRBD2. Germline CDR1 WSHSY, CDR2 SAAADI. V gave up 8 bases and J gave up 3 bases; unmatched junction bases: 5. The length of the CDR3 is 14 residues. CDR3 sequence (DNA): TGCGCCAGCCGGGGACTAGCGCGGACAGATACGCAGTATTTT. Its protein product is CASRGLARTDTQYF.

The chain uses TRBV5-1 and TRBJ1-2, with 8 bases fitting TRBD1. J lost 6 bases, V lost 6 bases, and 10 bases had no gene match. Germline CDR1 SGHRS, CDR2 YFSETQ. The CDR3 is 14 amino acids. The CDR3 nucleotides are TGCGCCAGCACACGGGACAGGCCCAACGATGGCTACACCTTC. Its translation: CASTRDRPNDGYTF.

CDR3 in amino acids: CASSIDRDRAYTEAFF. In DNA form, the CDR3 reads TGTGCCAGCAGCATAGACCGGGACAGGGCCTACACTGAAGCTTTCTTT. This sequence joins TRBV5-8 and TRBJ1-1, with 9 bases lining up with TRBD1. The junction had 10 bases not matched to a gene; V was cut back by 4 bases and J by 3 bases. Looked up from germline, CDR1 is SGHTS and CDR2 is YDEGEE. CDR3 size: 16 residues.

J is TRBJ2-3 and V is TRBV5-1; 7 bases match TRBD2. Trimming cost V 2 bases and J 4 bases; bases outside gene matches: 7. The CDR3 is 15 residues long. The germline gives CDR1 SGHRS, CDR2 YFSETQ. The CDR3 spells CASSLLASGADTQYF. The CDR3 DNA is TGCGCCAGCAGCTTACTAGCGTCGGGGGCAGATACGCAGTATTTT.

The chain links TRBV7-8 to TRBJ2-5, with D possibly matching TRBD2 (6 bases). The CDR3 loop spans 14 amino acids. CDR1 and CDR2 from the germline V gene are SGHVS and FQNEAQ. V lost 1 base and J 4 bases, leaving 10 bases between the germline ends. CDR3 region: CASSLETRGETQYF. CDR3 nucleotides: TGTGCCAGCAGCTTAGAGACTAGAGGAGAGACCCAGTACTTC.

The CDR3 nucleotides are TGTGCCAGCAGCTTAGGGCTAGCGGGATTTGTTAATGAGCAGTTCTTC. Protein sequence: CASSLGLAGFVNEQFF. The rearrangement uses TRBV5-4 and TRBJ2-1; 9 nucleotides line up with TRBD2. The V gene end was trimmed by 2 bases and the J gene end by 7 bases; junction bases not matched to a gene: 10. CDR1 and CDR2 from the germline V gene are SGHNT and YYREEE (reference sequence). The CDR3 has 16 amino acids.

Many counts were recorded for this clone. The chain links TRBV6-4 to TRBJ2-5; D gene ambiguous. The V and J ends lost 5 bases and 5 bases respectively, with 12 bases between them. Germline V gives CDR1 MRHNA, CDR2 SNTAGT. The CDR3 runs to 13 residues. DNA for the CDR3: TGTGCCAGCAGTCCCGGCCTCGGGGAGACCCAGTACTTC. This gives the protein CASSPGLGETQYF.

J is TRBJ2-7 and V is TRBV5-1, with a weak D call TRBD1 (5 bases). CDR1 is SGHRS, CDR2 YFSETQ, per germline. The V and J ends lost 6 bases and 7 bases respectively, with 23 bases between them. The CDR3 length is 15 residues. The CDR3 loop is CASTPNTVGAGEQYF. As DNA, the CDR3 is TGCGCCAGCACGCCCAATACAGTGGGTGCAGGGGAGCAGTACTTC.

This clone is a singleton in its sample. The gene calls are TRBV5-6 and TRBJ2-4; 9 nucleotides align to TRBD2. CDR3 size: 19 residues. CDR1 and CDR2 from the germline V gene are SGHDT and YYEEEE. The J segment lost 6 bases and the V segment lost 4 bases, leaving 20 bases of the junction unmatched. This chain's CDR3 is CASSDLSGTGTSRRNIQYF. In nucleotides, the CDR3 is TGTGCCAGCAGCGACTTGTCCGGCACCGGGACTAGCCGTAGAAACATTCAGTACTTC.

This rearrangement joins TRBV7-9 to TRBJ2-2, with 11 nucleotides matching TRBD2. Germline-derived CDR1 and CDR2 are SEHNR and FQNEAQ (reference sequence). J was trimmed by 3 bases and V by 5 bases; bases with no gene match: 2. The CDR3 runs to 15 residues. CDR3 nucleotide sequence: TGTGCCAGCAGCCGGGGACTAGCGGACACCGGGGAGCTGTTTTTT. The encoded protein is CASSRGLADTGELFF.

This rearrangement joins TRBV5-1 to TRBJ2-7; possibly TRBD1 for D (7 bases). V was shortened by 6 bases and J by 3 bases, with 22 bases between the two germline ends. This CDR3 spans 16 amino acids. The germline gives CDR1 SGHRS, CDR2 YFSETQ. The CDR3 nucleotides read TGCGCCAGCACCAAAGGGGGGACAGCTACTCTCTACGAGCAGTACTTC. Translation: CASTKGGTATLYEQYF.

This clone showed up just once. The chain is built from TRBV5-1 and TRBJ2-3; a weak D match, TRBD1 (5 bases). CDR1 is SGHRS and CDR2 is YFSETQ in the germline V gene. There are 15 residues in the CDR3. V lost 0 bases, J lost 4 bases, and 12 bases lay in between. CDR3 DNA sequence: TGCGCCAGCAGCTTGGTGGGTCAGGGCGCAGATACGCAGTATTTT. It encodes CASSLVGQGADTQYF.

This clone was detected once. The genes are TRBV3-1 (or the pseudogene TRBV3-2) and TRBJ1-1; no clear D. The CDR3 loop spans 14 amino acids. CDR1 is LGHDT, CDR2 YNNKEL, per germline (reference sequence). The germline V and J ends were trimmed by 1 base and 5 bases, with 11 bases remaining between them. CDR3 loop: CASSQGSRGTEAFF. The CDR3 nucleotides are TGTGCCAGCAGCCAAGGAAGTCGGGGAACTGAAGCTTTCTTT.

This chain joins TRBV6-5 and TRBJ1-3; tentatively, D is TRBD1 (5 bases). The germline CDR1 and CDR2 sequences are MNHEY and SVGAGI. Trimming took off 5 bases at V and 8 bases at J, with 19 bases between the two ends. CDR3 length: 15 residues. The CDR3 nucleotides read TGTGCCAGCAGTCGGTATGCGGGGGAAGTATACACCATATATTTT. Its translation: CASSRYAGEVYTIYF.

In this sample, this clone turned up a few times. This chain connects TRBV18 to TRBJ2-5, with D possibly being TRBD1 (5 bases). V lost 4 bases and J lost 7, with 10 bases in between. The CDR3 has 12 residues. Germline loops: CDR1 KGHSH, CDR2 LQKENI. CDR3 in amino acids: CASSRPQGTQYF. Written as DNA, the CDR3 is TGTGCCAGCTCACGACCGCAGGGGACCCAGTACTTC. Full variable domain (missing parts from reference TRBV18 and TRBJ2-5): NAGVMQNPRHLVRRRGQEARLRCSPMKGHSHVYWYRQLPEEGLKFMVYLQKENIIDESGMPKERFSAEFPKEGPSILRIQQVVRGDSAAYFCASSRPQGTQYFGPGTRLLVL.

The CDR3 loop reads CASSSTTEDIQYF. The CDR3 bases are TGTGCCAGCAGTTCCACGACCGAGGACATTCAGTACTTC. The chain recombines TRBV12-3 or TRBV12-4 with TRBJ2-4, with D unclear. The CDR3 has 13 amino acids. Trimming cost V 4 bases and J 8 bases, with 12 bases left between them.

The rearrangement links TRBV14 to TRBJ2-7; D unresolved. CDR1 is SGHDN, CDR2 FVKESK, per germline. V shed 4 bases and J shed 5 bases, with 15 bases lying between them. This CDR3 has 14 residues. The CDR3 region has the DNA TGTGCCAGCAGCCCATTGGCCACCTTCGACGAGCAGTACTTC. Translated, it gives CASSPLATFDEQYF.